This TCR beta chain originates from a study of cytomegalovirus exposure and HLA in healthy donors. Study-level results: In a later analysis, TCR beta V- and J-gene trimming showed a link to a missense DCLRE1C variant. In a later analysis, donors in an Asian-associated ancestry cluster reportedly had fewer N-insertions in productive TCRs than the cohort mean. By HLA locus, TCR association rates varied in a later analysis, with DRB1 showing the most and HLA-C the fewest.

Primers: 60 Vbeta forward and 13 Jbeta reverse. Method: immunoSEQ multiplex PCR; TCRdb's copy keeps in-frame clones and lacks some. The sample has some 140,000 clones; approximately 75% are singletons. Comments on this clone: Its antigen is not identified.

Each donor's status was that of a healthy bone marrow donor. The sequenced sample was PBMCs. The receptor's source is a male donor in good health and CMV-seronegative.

The CDR3 bases are TGTGCCAGCAGCTTAGCTAGCGGAAGACAAGAGACCCAGTACTTC. Encoded protein: CASSLASGRQETQYF. This chain connects TRBV7-2 to TRBJ2-5, with TRBD2 as a possible D gene (6 bases). CDR1 is SGHTA and CDR2 is FQGNSA in the germline V gene. Trimming left V 0 bases short and J 2 bases short, with 10 bases between. This CDR3 has 15 residues.